Listed below are T cell receptor beta chains from one sample, sequenced in a study of blood T cell repertoires in COVID-19. Assay: immunoSEQ multiplex PCR; the TCRdb copy retains only in-frame clones and omits some. The sample consists of about 96,000 clones, around 85% of them appearing once. The sample taken for sequencing was peripheral blood. Source of these receptors: a woman aged 55-70 years with acute or convalescent COVID-19. CDR3s include the opening cysteine and the closing phenylalanine or tryptophan.

TRBV6-5 | CASSPGTGFYGYTF
TRBV18 | CASSLGTEQETQYF
TRBV4-2 | CASTRTSGDTDTQYF
TRBV2 | CASSGTGGTDTQYF
TRBV11-3 | CASSFAGGLSETQYF
TRBV2 | CASSERGPNSPLHF
TRBV7-2 | CASSLRGYGYTF
TRBV28 | CASSPGQGTYGYTF
TRBV6-5 | CASMSRQGTTEAFF
TRBV5-1 | CASSLGDRNSPLHF
TRBV11-2 | CASSLDRQGISYEQYF
TRBV28 | CASRDRGITYGYTF
TRBV10-3 | CAISEGLGQGYEQYF
TRBV28 | CASSGDLEQYF
TRBV10-3 | CAISETGVSNTEAFF
TRBV3-1/TRBV3-2 | CASSDRVQGDGYTF